The clone carrying this T cell receptor (beta chain) was seen only a few times. Trimming stripped 8 bases from V and 7 bases from J, with 15 bases between. The CDR3 covers 14 residues. One entry per CDR3 protein results from TCRdb running MiXCR on the 5' RACE reads. The profile shows about 350,000 distinct CDR3 sequences, approximately 8% of them singletons. The data derive from a study of T cells after yellow fever vaccination. The chain employs TRBV12-3 or TRBV12-4 and TRBJ1-6; no definite D call. The TCR sequence derives from a man between 18 and 29 years old who received the YFV17D yellow fever vaccine. The input for sequencing was PBMCs, taken roughly 47 days after the first yellow fever vaccination. DNA of the CDR3: TGTGCCAGCGGGTTTATCATTTCCAATTCACCCCTCCACTTT. Its translation is CASGFIISNSPLHF.